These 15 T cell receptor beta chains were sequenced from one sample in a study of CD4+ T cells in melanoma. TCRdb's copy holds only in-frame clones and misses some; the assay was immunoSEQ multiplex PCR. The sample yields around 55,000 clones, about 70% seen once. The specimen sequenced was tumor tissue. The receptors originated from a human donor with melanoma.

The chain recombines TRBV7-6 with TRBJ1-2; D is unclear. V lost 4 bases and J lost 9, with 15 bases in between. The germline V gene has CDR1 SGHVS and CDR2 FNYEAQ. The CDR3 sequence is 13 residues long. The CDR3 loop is CASSSTLASSYTF. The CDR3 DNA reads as TGTGCCAGCAGCTCCACATTGGCAAGTAGCTACACCTTC.

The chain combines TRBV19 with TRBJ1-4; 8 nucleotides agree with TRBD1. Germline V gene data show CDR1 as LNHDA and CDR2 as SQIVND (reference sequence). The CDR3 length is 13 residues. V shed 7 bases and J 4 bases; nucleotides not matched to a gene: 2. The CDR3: CASTDRGNEKLFF. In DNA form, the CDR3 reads TGTGCCAGTACCGACAGGGGTAATGAAAAACTGTTTTTT.

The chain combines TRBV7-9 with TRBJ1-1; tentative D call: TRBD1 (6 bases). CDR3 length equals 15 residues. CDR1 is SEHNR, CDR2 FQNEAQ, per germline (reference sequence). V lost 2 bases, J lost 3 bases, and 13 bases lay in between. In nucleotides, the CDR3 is TGTGCCAGCAGCTTAATACAGGGCGGGGACACTGAAGCTTTCTTT. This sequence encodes CASSLIQGGDTEAFF. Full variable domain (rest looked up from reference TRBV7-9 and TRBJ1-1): DTGVSQNPRHKITKRGQNVTFRCDPISEHNRLYWYRQTLGQGPEFLTYFQNEAQLEKSRLLSDRFSAERPKGSFSTLEIQRTEQGDSAMYLCASSLIQGGDTEAFFGQGTRLTVV.

The CDR3 coding sequence is TGTGCCAGCAGCTTTTTCGAGACAGGGGTTTATGAGCAGTTCTTC. It translates to CASSFFETGVYEQFF. This rearrangement joins TRBV5-4 to TRBJ2-1, with 8 bases fitting TRBD1. Germline trimming cut 2 bases from V and 8 bases from J; bases unmatched to any gene: 9. Germline V lookup: CDR1 SGHNT, CDR2 YYREEE (reference sequence). The CDR3 covers 15 residues.

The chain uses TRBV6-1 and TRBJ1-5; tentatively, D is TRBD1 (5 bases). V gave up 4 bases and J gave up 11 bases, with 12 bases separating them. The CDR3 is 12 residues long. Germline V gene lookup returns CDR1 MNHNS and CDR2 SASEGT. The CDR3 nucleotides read TGTGCCAGCAGTGTAGGGGAGCCAGCCCAGCATTTT. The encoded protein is CASSVGEPAQHF.

The CDR3 coding sequence is TGTGCCAGCAACCCAGCGGGGGGCCAAGAGACCCAGTACTTC. Translation gives CASNPAGGQETQYF. The chain joins TRBV25-1 to TRBJ2-5; 9 bases match TRBD2. The germline CDR1 and CDR2 sequences are MGHDK and SYGVNS. The CDR3 covers 14 residues. V was clipped by 7 bases and J by 1 base; unmatched bases: 4. The variable domain in full, completed from reference TRBV25-1 and TRBJ2-5, reads EADIYQTPRYLVIGTGKKITLECSQTMGHDKMYWYQQDPGMELHLIHYSYGVNSTEKGDLSSESTVSRIRTEHFPLTLESARPSHTSQYLCASNPAGGQETQYFGPGTRLLVL.

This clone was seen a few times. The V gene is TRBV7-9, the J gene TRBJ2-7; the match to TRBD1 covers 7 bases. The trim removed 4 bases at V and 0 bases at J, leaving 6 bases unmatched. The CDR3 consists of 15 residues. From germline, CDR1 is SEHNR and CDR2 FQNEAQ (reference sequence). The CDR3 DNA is TGTGCCAGCAGCTCGTTATACAGGGGCTCCTACGAGCAGTACTTC. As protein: CASSSLYRGSYEQYF.

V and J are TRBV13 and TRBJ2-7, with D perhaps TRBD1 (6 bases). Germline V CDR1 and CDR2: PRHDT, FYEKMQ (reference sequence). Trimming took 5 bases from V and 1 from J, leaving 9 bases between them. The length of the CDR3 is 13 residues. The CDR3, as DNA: TGTGCCAGCAGCCCAAGGGGGTCCTACGAGCAGTACTTC. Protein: CASSPRGSYEQYF.

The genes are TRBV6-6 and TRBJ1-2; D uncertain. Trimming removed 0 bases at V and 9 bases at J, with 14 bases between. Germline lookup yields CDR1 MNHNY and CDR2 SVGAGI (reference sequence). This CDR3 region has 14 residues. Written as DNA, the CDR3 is TGTGCCAGCAGTTACTCGAATAGGCCGGAAAGCTACACCTTC. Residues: CASSYSNRPESYTF.

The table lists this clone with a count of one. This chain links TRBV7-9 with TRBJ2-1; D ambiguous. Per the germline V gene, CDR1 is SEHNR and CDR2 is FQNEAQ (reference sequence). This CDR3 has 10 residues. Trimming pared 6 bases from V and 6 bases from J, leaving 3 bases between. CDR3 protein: CASRGNEQFF. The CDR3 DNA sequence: TGTGCCAGCAGGGGCAATGAGCAGTTCTTC.

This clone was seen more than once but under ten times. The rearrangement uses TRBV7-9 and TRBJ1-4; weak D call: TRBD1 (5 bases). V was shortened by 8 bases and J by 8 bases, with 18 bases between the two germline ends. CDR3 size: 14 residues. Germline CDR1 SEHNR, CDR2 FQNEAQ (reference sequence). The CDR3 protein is CASAEGTPPEKLFF. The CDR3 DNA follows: TGTGCCAGCGCTGAAGGGACCCCACCGGAAAAACTGTTTTTT. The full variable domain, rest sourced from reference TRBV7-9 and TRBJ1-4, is DTGVSQNPRHKITKRGQNVTFRCDPISEHNRLYWYRQTLGQGPEFLTYFQNEAQLEKSRLLSDRFSAERPKGSFSTLEIQRTEQGDSAMYLCASAEGTPPEKLFFGSGTQLSVL.

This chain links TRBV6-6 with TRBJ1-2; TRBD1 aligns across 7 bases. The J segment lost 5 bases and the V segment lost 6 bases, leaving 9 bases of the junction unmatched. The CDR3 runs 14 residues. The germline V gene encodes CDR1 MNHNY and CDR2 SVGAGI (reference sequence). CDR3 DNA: TGTGCCAGCAGCAGAAACAGGGGTTGGTATGGCTACACCTTC. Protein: CASSRNRGWYGYTF.

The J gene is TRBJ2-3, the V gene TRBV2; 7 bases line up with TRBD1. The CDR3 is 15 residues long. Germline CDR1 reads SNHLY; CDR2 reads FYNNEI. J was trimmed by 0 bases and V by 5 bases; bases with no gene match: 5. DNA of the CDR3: TGTGCCAGCAGTTACCGGGACAGAAGCACAGATACGCAGTATTTT. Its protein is CASSYRDRSTDTQYF.

The CDR3 bases are TGTGCCAGTAGTCGCTCTCTCAGCGGGGCCTACAATGAGCAGTTCTTC. Its protein is CASSRSLSGAYNEQFF. V gene TRBV19 combines with J gene TRBJ2-1; 7 positions match TRBD2. Germline V gives CDR1 LNHDA, CDR2 SQIVND (reference sequence). CDR3 size: 16 residues. The junction had 9 bases not matched to a gene; V was cut back by 5 bases and J by 2 bases.

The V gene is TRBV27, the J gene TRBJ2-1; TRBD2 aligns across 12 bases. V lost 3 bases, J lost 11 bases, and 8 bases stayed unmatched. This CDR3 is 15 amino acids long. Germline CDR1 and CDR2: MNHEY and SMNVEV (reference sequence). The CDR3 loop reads CASSLGSLAGGQQFF. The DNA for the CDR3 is TGTGCCAGCAGTTTGGGCAGTCTAGCGGGGGGGCAGCAGTTCTTC.